These T cell receptor beta chains were read from a single sample in a study of blood T cell repertoires in COVID-19. The method was immunoSEQ multiplex PCR; TCRdb's version includes in-frame clones alone and lacks a portion of them. The table shows hundreds of thousands of clones, with 70% to 90% occurring only once. Source material: peripheral blood. The source is a woman aged 45 to 65 who had recovered from COVID-19. The CDR3 runs from the conserved cysteine through the conserved F or W. Fields, in order: J gene, clone size, V gene, D gene, CDR3 DNA, CDR3 protein. D genes are given only for firm matches. For some rows the clone size is stated as once, few or many, or as a class when expanded; others skip it.

j_gene: TRBJ2-1; abundance: few; v_gene: TRBV4-3; d_gene: TRBD2; CDR3nt: TGCGCCAGCAGCCAAGATATCGCTAGCGGGGGGAACAATGAGCAGTTCTTC; CDR3aa: CASSQDIASGGNNEQFF
j_gene: TRBJ2-3; abundance: -; v_gene: TRBV5-4; d_gene: -; CDR3nt: TGTGCCAGCAGCCGTAGGGAGGTGGGGGCAGATACGCAGTATTTT; CDR3aa: CASSRREVGADTQYF
j_gene: TRBJ1-3; abundance: -; v_gene: TRBV5-4; d_gene: -; CDR3nt: TGTGCCAGCGGCAACAGGGCCGGAAACACCATATATTTT; CDR3aa: CASGNRAGNTIYF
j_gene: TRBJ2-6; abundance: once; v_gene: TRBV9; d_gene: -; CDR3nt: TGTGCCAGCAGCGTATCTGGACGGACACCCTCTGGGGCCAACGTCCTGACTTTC; CDR3aa: CASSVSGRTPSGANVLTF
j_gene: TRBJ2-7; abundance: -; v_gene: TRBV20-1; d_gene: -; CDR3nt: TGCAGACCGCCCAGCGGGGAGCAGTACTTC; CDR3aa: CRPPSGEQYF
j_gene: TRBJ2-3; abundance: once; v_gene: TRBV9; d_gene: -; CDR3nt: TGTGCCAGCAGCGTAGATGGGGGAGGTGGCACAGATACGCAGTATTTT; CDR3aa: CASSVDGGGGTDTQYF
j_gene: TRBJ1-1; abundance: -; v_gene: TRBV3-1/TRBV3-2; d_gene: -; CDR3nt: TGTGCCAGCAGCGTCCCCTCAGGGGAGGGGGCTGAAGCTTTCTTT; CDR3aa: CASSVPSGEGAEAFF
j_gene: TRBJ1-1; abundance: -; v_gene: TRBV9; d_gene: -; CDR3nt: TGTGCCAGCACCGTCGACGGGGGGATCAACACTGAAGCTTTCTTT; CDR3aa: CASTVDGGINTEAFF
j_gene: TRBJ2-1; abundance: -; v_gene: TRBV19; d_gene: TRBD2; CDR3nt: TGTGCCAGTTCACTAGCGGGAGTTTTAAATGAGCAGTTCTTC; CDR3aa: CASSLAGVLNEQFF
j_gene: TRBJ1-5; abundance: -; v_gene: TRBV20-1; d_gene: -; CDR3nt: TGCAGTCCTAGTGCAATGGGCAGTAATCAGCCCCAGCATTTT; CDR3aa: CSPSAMGSNQPQHF
j_gene: TRBJ2-2; abundance: -; v_gene: TRBV3-1/TRBV3-2; d_gene: -; CDR3nt: TGTGCCAGCAGCCACAGGGTAGCAGACACCGGGGAGCTGTTTTTT; CDR3aa: CASSHRVADTGELFF
j_gene: TRBJ1-1; abundance: many; v_gene: TRBV10-2; d_gene: -; CDR3nt: TGCGCCAGCAGTGCGGGGGACGGATACACTGAAGCTTTCTTT; CDR3aa: CASSAGDGYTEAFF
j_gene: TRBJ2-1; abundance: once; v_gene: TRBV19; d_gene: TRBD2; CDR3nt: TGTGCCAGTAGTTGGGGACTAGCGGGGGACAATGAGCAGTTCTTC; CDR3aa: CASSWGLAGDNEQFF
j_gene: TRBJ2-7; abundance: -; v_gene: TRBV4-3; d_gene: -; CDR3nt: TGCGCCAGCAGCCAAGGTGTCGGGGGAGACTACGAGCAGTACTTC; CDR3aa: CASSQGVGGDYEQYF
j_gene: TRBJ2-2; abundance: few; v_gene: TRBV5-1; d_gene: -; CDR3nt: TGCGCCAGCAGCTTCGCCGGGGTTGGGCGATACACCGGGGAGCTGTTTTTT; CDR3aa: CASSFAGVGRYTGELFF
j_gene: TRBJ2-7; abundance: -; v_gene: TRBV5-1; d_gene: TRBD1; CDR3nt: TGCGCCAGCAGCTTAACGACAGGGGACTCCTACGAGCAGTACTTC; CDR3aa: CASSLTTGDSYEQYF
j_gene: TRBJ2-3; abundance: once; v_gene: TRBV2; d_gene: TRBD2; CDR3nt: TGTGCCGGTGGGACTAGCGGGATAAGAGGCACAGATACGCAGTATTTT; CDR3aa: CAGGTSGIRGTDTQYF
j_gene: TRBJ1-6; abundance: -; v_gene: TRBV12-3/TRBV12-4; d_gene: -; CDR3nt: TGTGCCAGCAGTTTACAGGGAAATTCACCCCTCCACTTT; CDR3aa: CASSLQGNSPLHF
j_gene: TRBJ2-5; abundance: -; v_gene: TRBV3-1/TRBV3-2; d_gene: -; CDR3nt: TGTGCCAGCAGCCGGAGGGAGACCCAGTACTTC; CDR3aa: CASSRRETQYF
j_gene: TRBJ2-7; abundance: -; v_gene: TRBV4-1; d_gene: TRBD2; CDR3nt: TGCGCCAGCAGCCAATATACTAGCGGGAGTTCCTACGAGCAGTACTTC; CDR3aa: CASSQYTSGSSYEQYF
j_gene: TRBJ2-1; abundance: -; v_gene: TRBV19; d_gene: -; CDR3nt: TGTGCCAGTAGTATAGCCGGGCGGGGCGGCTATGAGCAGTTCTTC; CDR3aa: CASSIAGRGGYEQFF
j_gene: TRBJ1-5; abundance: many; v_gene: TRBV28; d_gene: -; CDR3nt: TGTGCCAGCAGCGTAGGAGTTGTTATGAGCAATCAGCCCCAGCATTTT; CDR3aa: CASSVGVVMSNQPQHF
j_gene: TRBJ2-2; abundance: -; v_gene: TRBV6-5; d_gene: -; CDR3nt: TGTGCCAGCAGTAAAAGGAGTTCGAACACCGGGGAGCTGTTTTTT; CDR3aa: CASSKRSSNTGELFF
j_gene: TRBJ1-6; abundance: few; v_gene: TRBV20-1; d_gene: TRBD1; CDR3nt: TGCAGTGCTAGTTATCAGGGGGCCTATAATTCACCCCTCCACTTT; CDR3aa: CSASYQGAYNSPLHF
j_gene: TRBJ2-2; abundance: -; v_gene: TRBV7-3; d_gene: -; CDR3nt: TGTGCCAGCAGCTTTACAGGGAGTTCCGGGGAGCTGTTTTTT; CDR3aa: CASSFTGSSGELFF
j_gene: TRBJ2-3; abundance: -; v_gene: TRBV7-9; d_gene: TRBD2; CDR3nt: TGTGCCAGCAGGTCCACGGGGGGGCGAACAGATACGCAGTATTTT; CDR3aa: CASRSTGGRTDTQYF
j_gene: TRBJ2-3; abundance: -; v_gene: TRBV19; d_gene: TRBD2; CDR3nt: TGTGCCAGTAGTGAAACAGCGGGAGGGAGCACAGATACGCAGTATTTT; CDR3aa: CASSETAGGSTDTQYF
j_gene: TRBJ1-1; abundance: -; v_gene: TRBV28; d_gene: -; CDR3nt: TGTGCCAGCAATACGGGGGGCTACTTGAACACTGAAGCTTTCTTT; CDR3aa: CASNTGGYLNTEAFF
j_gene: TRBJ2-5; abundance: -; v_gene: TRBV6-2/TRBV6-3; d_gene: TRBD2; CDR3nt: TGTGCCAGCAGTGATCCTAGCGGGGGGCAAAAAGAGACCCAGTACTTC; CDR3aa: CASSDPSGGQKETQYF
j_gene: TRBJ1-6; abundance: -; v_gene: TRBV7-9; d_gene: -; CDR3nt: TGTGCCAGCAGCCTAGATGGACATCCCAATTCACCCCTCCACTTT; CDR3aa: CASSLDGHPNSPLHF
j_gene: TRBJ1-2; abundance: -; v_gene: TRBV29-1; d_gene: -; CDR3nt: TGCAGCGTGACCGGGACAATAAACTATGGCTACACCTTC; CDR3aa: CSVTGTINYGYTF
j_gene: TRBJ2-7; abundance: -; v_gene: TRBV5-1; d_gene: TRBD2; CDR3nt: TGCGCCAGCAGCTTGGGACTAGCGCCATACGAGCAGTACTTC; CDR3aa: CASSLGLAPYEQYF
j_gene: TRBJ1-5; abundance: once; v_gene: TRBV27; d_gene: -; CDR3nt: TGTGCCAGCAGTTTATCGGGGGGTCAGCCCCAGCATTTT; CDR3aa: CASSLSGGQPQHF
j_gene: TRBJ2-7; abundance: -; v_gene: TRBV27; d_gene: TRBD1; CDR3nt: TGTGCCAGCAGTGGGGGGACAGGGGGCTACTCCTACGAGCAGTACTTC; CDR3aa: CASSGGTGGYSYEQYF
j_gene: TRBJ2-1; abundance: -; v_gene: TRBV28; d_gene: TRBD1; CDR3nt: TGTGCCAGCAGGGACAGGGGCGTTGCGCAGTTCTTC; CDR3aa: CASRDRGVAQFF
j_gene: TRBJ2-3; abundance: once; v_gene: TRBV6-1; d_gene: TRBD2; CDR3nt: TGTGCCAGCAGTGAAGGGGGACTGCGGGAGACGCAGTATTTT; CDR3aa: CASSEGGLRETQYF
j_gene: TRBJ2-5; abundance: -; v_gene: TRBV7-3; d_gene: -; CDR3nt: TGTGCCAGCAGCTTAAACAGACAAGAGACCCAGTACTTC; CDR3aa: CASSLNRQETQYF
j_gene: TRBJ2-3; abundance: -; v_gene: TRBV30; d_gene: TRBD1; CDR3nt: TGTGCCTGGAGTACGACAGGGGGCATTCCAGATACGCAGTATTTT; CDR3aa: CAWSTTGGIPDTQYF
j_gene: TRBJ2-1; abundance: -; v_gene: TRBV30; d_gene: -; CDR3nt: TGTGCCTGGAGGTCCAACACGTACAATGAGCAGTTCTTC; CDR3aa: CAWRSNTYNEQFF
j_gene: TRBJ2-3; abundance: -; v_gene: TRBV29-1; d_gene: -; CDR3nt: TGCAGCGTTGCTCAGGGGGGATGGACAGATACGCAGTATTTT; CDR3aa: CSVAQGGWTDTQYF
j_gene: TRBJ1-4; abundance: -; v_gene: TRBV29-1; d_gene: TRBD1; CDR3nt: TGCAGCGTTGCCACACAGGGGGCGGGTGAAAAACTGTTTTTT; CDR3aa: CSVATQGAGEKLFF
j_gene: TRBJ2-1; abundance: -; v_gene: TRBV25-1; d_gene: -; CDR3nt: TGTGCCAGCAGTGATATTGAGCAGTTCTTC; CDR3aa: CASSDIEQFF
j_gene: TRBJ2-5; abundance: -; v_gene: TRBV2; d_gene: -; CDR3nt: TGTGCCAGCGGTGGCGGGATCATGGAGACCCAGTACTTC; CDR3aa: CASGGGIMETQYF
j_gene: TRBJ1-2; abundance: -; v_gene: TRBV28; d_gene: TRBD1; CDR3nt: TGTGCCATCAGACAGGGGTATGGCTACACCTTC; CDR3aa: CAIRQGYGYTF
j_gene: TRBJ2-3; abundance: -; v_gene: TRBV6-5; d_gene: -; CDR3nt: TGTGCCAGCACCGGGACTGGGGAGGTCACAGATACGCAGTATTTT; CDR3aa: CASTGTGEVTDTQYF
j_gene: TRBJ1-2; abundance: -; v_gene: TRBV10-3; d_gene: -; CDR3nt: TGTGCCATCAGTGGACAGGTTGGCTACACCTTC; CDR3aa: CAISGQVGYTF
j_gene: TRBJ1-2; abundance: few; v_gene: TRBV6-6; d_gene: -; CDR3nt: TGTGCCAGCACCCGGACGGGAAAATCCTATGGCTACACCTTC; CDR3aa: CASTRTGKSYGYTF
j_gene: TRBJ1-2; abundance: -; v_gene: TRBV19; d_gene: TRBD1; CDR3nt: TGTGCCAGTAGTACCCCGGGACAGGGGGCCTATGGCTACACCTTC; CDR3aa: CASSTPGQGAYGYTF
j_gene: TRBJ1-1; abundance: -; v_gene: TRBV14; d_gene: -; CDR3nt: TGTGCCAGCAGCCAGTCGGGGAACACTGAAGCTTTCTTT; CDR3aa: CASSQSGNTEAFF